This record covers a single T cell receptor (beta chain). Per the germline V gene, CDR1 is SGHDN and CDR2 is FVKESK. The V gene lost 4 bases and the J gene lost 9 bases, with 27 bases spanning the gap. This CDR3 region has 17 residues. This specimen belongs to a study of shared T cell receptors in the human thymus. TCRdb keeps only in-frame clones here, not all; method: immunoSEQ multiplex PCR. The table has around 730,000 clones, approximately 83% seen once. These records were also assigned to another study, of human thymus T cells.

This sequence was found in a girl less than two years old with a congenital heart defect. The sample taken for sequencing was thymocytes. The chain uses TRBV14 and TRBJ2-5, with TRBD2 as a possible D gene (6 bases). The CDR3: CASSPESVGRGPGAQYF. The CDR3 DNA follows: TGTGCCAGCAGCCCGGAATCAGTGGGGCGGGGCCCCGGGGCCCAGTACTTC.